This is a list of T cell receptor beta chains from one sample in a study of T cells expressing NK-cell markers. Each CDR3 protein gets one entry in TCRdb, which reprocessed the 5' RACE reads and gives no DNA. There are about 260,000 distinct CDR3 sequences in the sample, with about 0.4% held by the top ten. Sequenced sample: blood T cells: a sorted CD56 or NKG2C T cell subset, CD4+ or CD8+ T cells, or bulk PBMC T cells (not recorded which). The receptors derive from a man aged 18 to 30 in good health. Each CDR3 is given with its conserved first and last residue. The order of the fields is CDR3 protein, V gene, J gene.

CDR3 protein: CATQRTGGNQPQHF
V gene: TRBV15
J gene: TRBJ1-5

CDR3 protein: CSVGVTSGETQYF
V gene: TRBV29-1
J gene: TRBJ2-5

CDR3 protein: CASGPLAGGETQYF
V gene: TRBV12-3/TRBV12-4
J gene: TRBJ2-5

CDR3 protein: CAISEDKSYEQFF
V gene: TRBV10-3
J gene: TRBJ2-1

CDR3 protein: CATSDLRWGSATGTQYF
V gene: TRBV24-1
J gene: TRBJ2-3

CDR3 protein: CSVVYRGGRGDEQFF
V gene: TRBV29-1
J gene: TRBJ2-1

CDR3 protein: CASSLVFGVDKNIQYF
V gene: TRBV6-5
J gene: TRBJ2-4

CDR3 protein: CASSLGVTREETQYF
V gene: TRBV5-4
J gene: TRBJ2-5

CDR3 protein: CSATSGLAGQSSYNEQFF
V gene: TRBV20-1
J gene: TRBJ2-1

CDR3 protein: CASRRGTGELFF
V gene: TRBV12-3/TRBV12-4
J gene: TRBJ2-2

CDR3 protein: CATSDLQRETQYF
V gene: TRBV24-1
J gene: TRBJ2-5

CDR3 protein: CASSFGSYYEQYF
V gene: TRBV27
J gene: TRBJ2-7

CDR3 protein: CSAGSLGNTEAFF
V gene: TRBV20-1
J gene: TRBJ1-1

CDR3 protein: CATKQALNTEAFF
V gene: TRBV15
J gene: TRBJ1-1

CDR3 protein: CASSPTGFGGYTF
V gene: TRBV6-6
J gene: TRBJ1-2

CDR3 protein: CASSLGAGPYEQYF
V gene: TRBV7-9
J gene: TRBJ2-7

CDR3 protein: CASSASSGGNIQYF
V gene: TRBV9
J gene: TRBJ2-4

CDR3 protein: CASSWGNTEAFF
V gene: TRBV12-3/TRBV12-4
J gene: TRBJ1-1

CDR3 protein: CSASPPGAWDTEAFF
V gene: TRBV20-1
J gene: TRBJ1-1

CDR3 protein: CASSFILERADEQFF
V gene: TRBV28
J gene: TRBJ2-1

CDR3 protein: CSGARRGENIQYF
V gene: TRBV20-1
J gene: TRBJ2-4

CDR3 protein: CASSRLQAGAMETQYF
V gene: TRBV14
J gene: TRBJ2-5

CDR3 protein: CASSTKLAGVRETQYF
V gene: TRBV6-5
J gene: TRBJ2-5

CDR3 protein: CSARGGAVYNEQFF
V gene: TRBV20-1
J gene: TRBJ2-1

CDR3 protein: CASRGGRDPTYEQYF
V gene: TRBV10-2
J gene: TRBJ2-7

CDR3 protein: CASDDPDLGGYTF
V gene: TRBV12-3/TRBV12-4
J gene: TRBJ1-2

CDR3 protein: CASSPSAGSRANVLTF
V gene: TRBV18
J gene: TRBJ2-6

CDR3 protein: CASSEGGAVGTGELFF
V gene: TRBV2
J gene: TRBJ2-2

CDR3 protein: CASSSVGGDYGYTF
V gene: TRBV28
J gene: TRBJ1-2

CDR3 protein: CASSQASIEKLFF
V gene: TRBV14
J gene: TRBJ1-4

CDR3 protein: CASSYWEVVGNTEAFF
V gene: TRBV6-2/TRBV6-3
J gene: TRBJ1-1

CDR3 protein: CSVERTSQETQYF
V gene: TRBV29-1
J gene: TRBJ2-5

CDR3 protein: CSAGTDGTLEQYF
V gene: TRBV29-1
J gene: TRBJ2-7

CDR3 protein: CASSYSTRRQGMNTGELFF
V gene: TRBV6-5
J gene: TRBJ2-2

CDR3 protein: CSASHSGNGADTQYF
V gene: TRBV20-1
J gene: TRBJ2-3

CDR3 protein: CSASWWRPQKQYEQYF
V gene: TRBV20-1
J gene: TRBJ2-7

CDR3 protein: CASSRLAYEQFF
V gene: TRBV12-3/TRBV12-4
J gene: TRBJ2-1

CDR3 protein: CSVGGVGHTGELFF
V gene: TRBV29-1
J gene: TRBJ2-2

CDR3 protein: CASSLDGENEQFF
V gene: TRBV5-1
J gene: TRBJ2-1

CDR3 protein: CASSLSTGALNSPLHF
V gene: TRBV5-1
J gene: TRBJ1-6

CDR3 protein: CASSFYGLAETQYF
V gene: TRBV12-3/TRBV12-4
J gene: TRBJ2-5